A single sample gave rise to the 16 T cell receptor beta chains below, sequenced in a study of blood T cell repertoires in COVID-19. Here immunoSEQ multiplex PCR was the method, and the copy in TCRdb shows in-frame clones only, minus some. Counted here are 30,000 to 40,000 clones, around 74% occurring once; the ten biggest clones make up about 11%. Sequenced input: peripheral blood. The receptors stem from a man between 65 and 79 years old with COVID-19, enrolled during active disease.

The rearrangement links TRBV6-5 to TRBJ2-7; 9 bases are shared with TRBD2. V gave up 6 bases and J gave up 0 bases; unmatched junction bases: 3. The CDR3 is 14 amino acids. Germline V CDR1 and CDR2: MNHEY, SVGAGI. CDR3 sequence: CASSLAGFSYEQYF. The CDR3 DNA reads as TGTGCCAGCAGCCTAGCGGGATTCTCCTACGAGCAGTACTTC.

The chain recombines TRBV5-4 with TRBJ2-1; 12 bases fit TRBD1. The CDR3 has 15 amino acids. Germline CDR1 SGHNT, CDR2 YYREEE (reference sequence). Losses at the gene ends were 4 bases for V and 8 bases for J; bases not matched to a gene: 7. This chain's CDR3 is CASSPPGQGAYEQFF. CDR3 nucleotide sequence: TGTGCCAGCAGCCCTCCGGGACAGGGGGCTTATGAGCAGTTCTTC.

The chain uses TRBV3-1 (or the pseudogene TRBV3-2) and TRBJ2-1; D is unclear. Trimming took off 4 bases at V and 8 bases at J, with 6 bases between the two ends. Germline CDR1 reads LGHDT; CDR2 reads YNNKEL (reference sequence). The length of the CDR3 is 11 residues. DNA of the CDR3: TGTGCCAGCAGCCTACTGCATGAGCAGTTCTTC. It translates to CASSLLHEQFF.

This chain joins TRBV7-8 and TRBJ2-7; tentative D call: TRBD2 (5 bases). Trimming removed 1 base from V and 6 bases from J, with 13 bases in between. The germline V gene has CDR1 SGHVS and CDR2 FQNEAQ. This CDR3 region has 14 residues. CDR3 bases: TGTGCCAGCAGCTTAGAGGAGGCTAGCACCGAGCAGTACTTC. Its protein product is CASSLEEASTEQYF.

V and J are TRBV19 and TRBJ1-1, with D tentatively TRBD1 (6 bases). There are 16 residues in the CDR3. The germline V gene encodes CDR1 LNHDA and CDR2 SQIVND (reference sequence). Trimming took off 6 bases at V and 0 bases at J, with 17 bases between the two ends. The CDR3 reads CASSRRPGQLNTEAFF. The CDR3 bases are TGTGCCAGTAGCCGGCGGCCGGGACAACTGAACACTGAAGCTTTCTTT.

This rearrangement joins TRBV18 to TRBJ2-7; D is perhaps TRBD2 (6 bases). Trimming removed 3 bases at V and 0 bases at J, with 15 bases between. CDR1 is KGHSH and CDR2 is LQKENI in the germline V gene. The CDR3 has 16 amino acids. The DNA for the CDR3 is TGTGCCAGCTCACCCCTAGTCCCCGGGAGCTCCTACGAGCAGTACTTC. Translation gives CASSPLVPGSSYEQYF.

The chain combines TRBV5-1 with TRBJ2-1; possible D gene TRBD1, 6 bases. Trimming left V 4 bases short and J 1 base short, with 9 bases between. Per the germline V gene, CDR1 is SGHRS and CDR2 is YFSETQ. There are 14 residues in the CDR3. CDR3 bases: TGCGCCAGCAGCACACAGGGATCCTACAATGAGCAGTTCTTC. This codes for CASSTQGSYNEQFF. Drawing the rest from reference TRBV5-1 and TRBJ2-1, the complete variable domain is KAGVTQTPRYLIKTRGQQVTLSCSPISGHRSVSWYQQTPGQGLQFLFEYFSETQRNKGNFPGRFSGRQFSNSRSEMNVSTLELGDSALYLCASSTQGSYNEQFFGPGTRLTVL.

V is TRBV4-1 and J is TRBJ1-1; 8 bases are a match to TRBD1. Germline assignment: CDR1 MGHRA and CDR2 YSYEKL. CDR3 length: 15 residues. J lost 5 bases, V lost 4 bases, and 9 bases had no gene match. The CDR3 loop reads CASSPEGQGGTEAFF. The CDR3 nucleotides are TGCGCCAGCAGCCCGGAAGGACAGGGTGGGACTGAAGCTTTCTTT.

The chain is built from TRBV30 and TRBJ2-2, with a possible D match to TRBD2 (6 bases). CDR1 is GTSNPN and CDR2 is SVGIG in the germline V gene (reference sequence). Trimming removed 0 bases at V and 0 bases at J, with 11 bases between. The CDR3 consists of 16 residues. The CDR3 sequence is CAWSVLRGANTGELFF. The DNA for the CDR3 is TGTGCCTGGAGTGTACTTCGCGGGGCGAACACCGGGGAGCTGTTTTTT.

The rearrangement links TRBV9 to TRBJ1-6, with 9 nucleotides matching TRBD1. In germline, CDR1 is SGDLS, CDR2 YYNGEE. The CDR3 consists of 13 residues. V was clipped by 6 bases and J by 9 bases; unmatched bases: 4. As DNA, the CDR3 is TGTGCCAGCACCGGACAGGGGAGTTCACCCCTCCACTTT. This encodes CASTGQGSSPLHF.

The chain's CDR3 is CASGLETREPEAFF. CDR3 in DNA: TGTGCTAGTGGTTTGGAGACCCGGGAGCCTGAAGCTTTCTTT. J is TRBJ1-1 and V is TRBV12-5; D is undetermined. From germline, CDR1 is LGHNT and CDR2 FRNRAP. This CDR3 is built from 14 residues. V was cut by 1 base and J by 6 bases, with 12 bases left in between.

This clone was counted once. CDR3 protein: CASRPSGQGKVTQYF. CDR3 coding DNA: TGCGCCAGCAGACCCTCGGGACAGGGAAAGGTGACCCAGTACTTC. The chain recombines TRBV4-1 with TRBJ2-5, with 9 bases aligning to TRBD1. From germline, CDR1 is MGHRA and CDR2 YSYEKL. With 6 bases clipped from V and 7 bases from J, the junction kept 12 bases outside the gene matches. This CDR3 is built from 15 residues.

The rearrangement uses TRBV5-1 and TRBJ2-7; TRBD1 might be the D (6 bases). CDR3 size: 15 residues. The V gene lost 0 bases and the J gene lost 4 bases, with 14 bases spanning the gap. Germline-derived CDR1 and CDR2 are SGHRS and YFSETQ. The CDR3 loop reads CASSLAFGQNYEQYF. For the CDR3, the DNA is TGCGCCAGCAGCTTGGCCTTCGGACAGAATTACGAGCAGTACTTC.

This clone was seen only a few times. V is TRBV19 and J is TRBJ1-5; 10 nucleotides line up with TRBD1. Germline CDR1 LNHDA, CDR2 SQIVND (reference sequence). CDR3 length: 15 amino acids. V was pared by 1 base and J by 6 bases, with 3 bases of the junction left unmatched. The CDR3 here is CASSIGQGALQPQHF. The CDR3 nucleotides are TGTGCCAGTAGTATAGGACAGGGGGCGCTTCAGCCCCAGCATTTT.

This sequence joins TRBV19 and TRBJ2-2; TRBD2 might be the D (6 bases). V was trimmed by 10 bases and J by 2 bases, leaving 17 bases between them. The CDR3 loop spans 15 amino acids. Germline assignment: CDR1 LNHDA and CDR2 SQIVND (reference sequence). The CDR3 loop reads CATLPGDANTGELFF. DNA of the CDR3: TGTGCCACCCTACCGGGGGACGCAAACACCGGGGAGCTGTTTTTT. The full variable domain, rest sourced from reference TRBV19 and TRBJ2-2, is DGGITQSPKYLFRKEGQNVTLSCEQNLNHDAMYWYRQDPGQGLRLIYYSQIVNDFQKGDIAEGYSVSREKKESFPLTVTSAQKNPTAFYLCATLPGDANTGELFFGEGSRLTVL.

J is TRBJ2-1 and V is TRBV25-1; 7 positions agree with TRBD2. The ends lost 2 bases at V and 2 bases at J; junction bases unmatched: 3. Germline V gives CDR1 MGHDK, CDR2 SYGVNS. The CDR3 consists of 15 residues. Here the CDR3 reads CASSEEGRAYNEQFF. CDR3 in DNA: TGTGCCAGCAGTGAAGAGGGGAGGGCCTACAATGAGCAGTTCTTC. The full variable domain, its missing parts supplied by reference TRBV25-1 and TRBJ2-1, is EADIYQTPRYLVIGTGKKITLECSQTMGHDKMYWYQQDPGMELHLIHYSYGVNSTEKGDLSSESTVSRIRTEHFPLTLESARPSHTSQYLCASSEEGRAYNEQFFGPGTRLTVL.